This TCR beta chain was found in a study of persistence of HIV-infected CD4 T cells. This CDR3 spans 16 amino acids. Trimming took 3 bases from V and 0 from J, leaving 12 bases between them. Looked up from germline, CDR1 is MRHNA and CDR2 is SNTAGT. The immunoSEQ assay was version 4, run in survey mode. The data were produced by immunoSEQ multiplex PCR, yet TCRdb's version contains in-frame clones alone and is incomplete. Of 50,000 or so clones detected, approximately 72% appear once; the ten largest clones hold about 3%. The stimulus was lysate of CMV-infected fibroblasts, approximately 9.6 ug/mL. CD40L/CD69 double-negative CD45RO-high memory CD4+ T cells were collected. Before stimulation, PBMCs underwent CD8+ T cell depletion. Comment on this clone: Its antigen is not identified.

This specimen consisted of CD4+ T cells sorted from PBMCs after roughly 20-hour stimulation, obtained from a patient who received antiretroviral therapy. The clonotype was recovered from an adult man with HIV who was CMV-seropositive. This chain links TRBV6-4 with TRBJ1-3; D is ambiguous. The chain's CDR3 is CASSEGMTYSGNTIYF. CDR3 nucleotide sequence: TGTGCCAGCAGTGAGGGGATGACGTACTCTGGAAACACCATATATTTT.